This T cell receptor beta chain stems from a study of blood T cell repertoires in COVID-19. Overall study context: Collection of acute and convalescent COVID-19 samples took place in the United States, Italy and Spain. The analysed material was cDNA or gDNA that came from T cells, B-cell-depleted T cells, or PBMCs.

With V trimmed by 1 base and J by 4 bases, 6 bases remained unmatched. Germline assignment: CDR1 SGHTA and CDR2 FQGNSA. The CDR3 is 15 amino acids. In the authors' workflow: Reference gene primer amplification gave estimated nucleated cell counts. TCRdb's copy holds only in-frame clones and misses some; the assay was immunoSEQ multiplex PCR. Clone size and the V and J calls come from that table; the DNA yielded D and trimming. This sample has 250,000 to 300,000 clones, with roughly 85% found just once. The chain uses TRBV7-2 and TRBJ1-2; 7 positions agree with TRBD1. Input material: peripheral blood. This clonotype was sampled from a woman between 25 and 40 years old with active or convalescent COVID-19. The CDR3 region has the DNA TGTGCCAGCAGCTTAGAGCAGGGGGGATCCTATGGCTACACCTTC. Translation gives CASSLEQGGSYGYTF.